Below, 18 T cell receptor beta chains from the same sample are listed, as sequenced in a study of post-analysis software for immune sequencing data. Study-level findings and limits: Included in a set of a handful of TRBV segments more frequent in patients than controls were TRBV5-6, TRBV5-1 and TRBV20-1.

What these receptors recognize is not known. Unique-molecular-identifier-tagged TCR beta cDNA libraries were used. TCRdb re-derived calls from the PCR reads in MiXCR, one entry per CDR3 protein. This table holds 650,000 to 900,000 distinct CDR3 sequences, roughly 50% found once. The specimen sequenced was blood. These receptors all stem from a girl aged 5 to 17 with multiple sclerosis.

This clonotype has a handful of counts. This sequence joins TRBV7-8 and TRBJ2-7; 7 bases line up with TRBD1. V was pared by 6 bases and J by 7 bases, with 12 bases of the junction left unmatched. Looked up from germline, CDR1 is SGHVS and CDR2 is FQNEAQ. The CDR3 consists of 14 residues. The CDR3 spells CASSFQTGLGEQYF. DNA of the CDR3: TGTGCCAGCAGTTTCCAGACAGGGTTGGGGGAGCAGTACTTC. Variable domain in full (rest from reference TRBV7-8 and TRBJ2-7): GAGVSQSPRYKVAKRGQDVALRCDPISGHVSLFWYQQALGQGPEFLTYFQNEAQLDKSGLPSDRFFAERPEGSVSTLKIQRTQQEDSAVYLCASSFQTGLGEQYFGPGTRLTVT.

This clonotype was seen many times. This chain connects TRBV24-1 to TRBJ2-1; maybe TRBD2 (5 bases). CDR3 length: 13 residues. Trimming shortened V by 3 bases and J by 9 bases, and 11 bases separated the two germline ends. CDR1 and CDR2 from the germline V gene are KGHDR and SFDVKD. CDR3 DNA: TGTGCCACCAGTGATCGGGGTCTTGGTGAGCAGTTCTTC. As protein: CATSDRGLGEQFF.

The chain joins TRBV7-9 to TRBJ2-1; possibly TRBD1 for D (5 bases). The CDR3 covers 15 residues. Germline V gene lookup returns CDR1 SEHNR and CDR2 FQNEAQ (reference sequence). Trimming cost V 3 bases and J 3 bases, with 12 bases left between them. The CDR3 protein is CASSFRESYYNEQFF. CDR3 coding DNA: TGTGCCAGCAGCTTCAGGGAATCGTACTACAATGAGCAGTTCTTC.

This clonotype showed up many times. The genes are TRBV12-3 or TRBV12-4 and TRBJ1-1; D uncertain. This CDR3 is 12 amino acids long. Trimming removed 5 bases at V and 1 base at J, with 5 bases between. CDR3 coding DNA: TGTGCCAGCAGTCCTGGGAACACTGAAGCTTTCTTT. It encodes CASSPGNTEAFF.

V and J are TRBV3-1 and TRBJ1-1; D gene unclear. There are 14 residues in the CDR3. The germline V and J ends were trimmed by 0 bases and 1 base, with 6 bases remaining between them. Germline CDR1 and CDR2: LGHDT and YNNKEL (reference sequence). The CDR3 sequence is CASSQDLGNTEAFF. The DNA for the CDR3 is TGTGCCAGCAGCCAAGATCTCGGGAACACTGAAGCTTTCTTT.

The chain combines TRBV7-9 with TRBJ2-1; a possible D gene is TRBD2 (5 bases). The V end lost 7 bases, the J end lost 0 bases, and 13 bases lay between the germline ends. CDR3 length equals 15 residues. Germline CDR1 SEHNR, CDR2 FQNEAQ (reference sequence). The CDR3 spells CASNQADSSYNEQFF. The CDR3 DNA sequence: TGTGCCAGCAACCAAGCGGATAGCTCCTACAATGAGCAGTTCTTC. Filled out from reference TRBV7-9 and TRBJ2-1, the complete variable domain reads DTGVSQNPRHKITKRGQNVTFRCDPISEHNRLYWYRQTLGQGPEFLTYFQNEAQLEKSRLLSDRFSAERPKGSFSTLEIQRTEQGDSAMYLCASNQADSSYNEQFFGPGTRLTVL.

This clonotype was detected once. The chain is built from TRBV11-2 and TRBJ2-3, with a weak D call TRBD2 (5 bases). V dropped 10 bases and J dropped 5 bases, with 19 bases sitting between them. The CDR3 has 14 residues. Germline-derived CDR1 and CDR2 are SGHAT and FQNNGV. CDR3 sequence: CATPRARTGDTQYF. In DNA, the CDR3 is TGTGCCACCCCGAGGGCCCGCACGGGAGATACGCAGTATTTT.

The chain is built from TRBV5-1 and TRBJ2-5, with D tentatively TRBD2 (6 bases). Germline CDR1 and CDR2: SGHRS and YFSETQ. V gave up 3 bases and J gave up 2 bases, with 11 bases separating them. CDR3 size: 14 residues. The CDR3 is CASSSLSGQETQYF. CDR3 DNA sequence: TGCGCCAGCAGCTCGCTTAGCGGACAAGAGACCCAGTACTTC. The whole variable domain, remainder taken from reference TRBV5-1 and TRBJ2-5, is KAGVTQTPRYLIKTRGQQVTLSCSPISGHRSVSWYQQTPGQGLQFLFEYFSETQRNKGNFPGRFSGRQFSNSRSEMNVSTLELGDSALYLCASSSLSGQETQYFGPGTRLLVL.

On this clonotype itself: One end of the junction is discordant with germline, which a read error may explain. The V call is TRBV4-2, the J call TRBJ2-1; no firm D call. The germline V gene has CDR1 LGHNA and CDR2 YNFKEQ. The CDR3 extends over 13 amino acids. In DNA form, the CDR3 reads TGTGCCAGCAGCCAAGATGGTCGCAATGGGCAGTTCTTC. This encodes CASSQDGRNGQFF.

The gene calls are TRBV28 and TRBJ1-5; D gene ambiguous. Trimming stripped 3 bases from V and 1 base from J, with 7 bases between. Germline V lookup: CDR1 MDHEN, CDR2 SYDVKM. This CDR3 is built from 14 residues. The CDR3 coding sequence is TGTGCCAGCAGTTTTCACGGGAGCAATCAGCCCCAGCATTTT. It codes for CASSFHGSNQPQHF.

The rearrangement links TRBV14 to TRBJ2-7, with no clear D. Germline assignment: CDR1 SGHDN and CDR2 FVKESK. This CDR3 spans 13 amino acids. V was clipped by 1 base and J by 5 bases, with 9 bases between them. The CDR3: CASSQGRTNEQYF. The CDR3 DNA reads as TGTGCCAGCAGCCAAGGCCGTACGAACGAGCAGTACTTC. Drawing the rest from reference TRBV14 and TRBJ2-7, the complete variable domain is EAGVTQFPSHSVIEKGQTVTLRCDPISGHDNLYWYRRVMGKEIKFLLHFVKESKQDESGMPNNRFLAERTGGTYSTLKVQPAELEDSGVYFCASSQGRTNEQYFGPGTRLTVT.

The chain links TRBV12-3 or TRBV12-4 to TRBJ2-5; no clear D. This CDR3 is built from 13 residues. V lost 4 bases to trimming and J lost 0 bases, with 6 bases between them. The CDR3 region is CASSYLDQETQYF. The CDR3 DNA sequence: TGTGCCAGCAGTTACCTAGACCAAGAGACCCAGTACTTC.

V gene TRBV5-1 combines with J gene TRBJ2-3; D gene unclear. The CDR3 has 17 amino acids. Germline lookup yields CDR1 SGHRS and CDR2 YFSETQ. Trimming left V 4 bases short and J 2 bases short, with 20 bases between. The chain's CDR3 is CASSLPDLDRYTDTQYF. In nucleotides, the CDR3 is TGCGCCAGCAGCCTACCCGATCTGGACCGCTACACAGATACGCAGTATTTT.

The chain couples TRBV7-2 to TRBJ1-5, with a tentative D call TRBD1 (6 bases). CDR3 length: 16 amino acids. CDR1 and CDR2 from the germline V gene are SGHTA and FQGNSA. V lost 2 bases, J lost 5 bases, and 16 bases lay in between. The CDR3 loop is CASSLRDTGTDQPQHF. The DNA of the CDR3 is TGTGCCAGCAGCTTACGGGACACCGGAACGGATCAGCCCCAGCATTTT.

This clonotype was observed once. A junction end diverges from the germline sequence, so it may reflect a read error. The CDR3 sequence: CTSSLVETGGSPLHF. CDR3 nucleotide sequence: TGTACCAGCAGTTTAGTGGAGACAGGGGGTTCACCCCTCCACTTT. J is TRBJ1-6 and V is TRBV12-3 or TRBV12-4, with TRBD1 matching 9 bases. The CDR3 runs to 15 residues.

This clonotype has more than one count but fewer than ten. The gene calls are TRBV10-3 and TRBJ2-4, with a possible D match to TRBD2 (5 bases). The CDR3 has 13 amino acids. V lost 4 bases and J lost 7, with 11 bases in between. Germline values: CDR1 ENHRY, CDR2 SYGVKD. CDR3 bases: TGTGCCATCAGTGCTGAGGGAAGGAACATTCAGTACTTC. It encodes CAISAEGRNIQYF.

The chain couples TRBV10-3 to TRBJ2-7; TRBD1 or TRBD2 may be the D gene (5 bases each). V was trimmed by 2 bases and J by 3 bases, leaving 8 bases between them. CDR1 and CDR2 (germline): ENHRY, SYGVKD. CDR3 size: 13 residues. The CDR3 loop reads CAISEGTVYEQYF. CDR3 nucleotide sequence: TGTGCCATCAGTGAGGGGACCGTCTACGAGCAGTACTTC.

The table lists this clonotype with a few counts. The V and J genes are TRBV12-3 or TRBV12-4 and TRBJ1-2; D uncertain. Deletions cut 4 bases from V and 4 bases from J, with 7 bases between. This CDR3 spans 12 amino acids. The CDR3 DNA sequence: TGTGCCAGCAGTTCCAACGGCTATGGCTACACCTTC. Encoded protein: CASSSNGYGYTF.